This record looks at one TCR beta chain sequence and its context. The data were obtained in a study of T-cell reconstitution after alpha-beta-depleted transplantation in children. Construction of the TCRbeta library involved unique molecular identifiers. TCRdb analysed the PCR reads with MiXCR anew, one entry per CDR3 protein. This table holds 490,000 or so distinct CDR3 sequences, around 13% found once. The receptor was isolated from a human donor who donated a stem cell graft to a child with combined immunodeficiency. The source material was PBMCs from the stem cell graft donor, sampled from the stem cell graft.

The CDR3 sequence is CASRSVTDSNTGELFF. The CDR3 DNA reads TGTGCCAGCAGGTCCGTGACAGATTCCAACACCGGGGAGCTGTTTTTT. The genes are TRBV5-5 and TRBJ2-2; TRBD1 might be the D (5 bases). V was pared by 5 bases and J by 2 bases, with 16 bases between. CDR3 length: 16 amino acids. Germline lookup yields CDR1 SGHKS and CDR2 YYEKEE (reference sequence).